This T cell receptor (beta chain) was observed in a study of blood T cell repertoires in COVID-19. Looking at the study overall: The United States, Italy and Spain were the sources of the acute and convalescent COVID-19 samples. Sources were T cells, B-cell-depleted T cells, or PBMCs; the material itself was cDNA or gDNA.

The CDR3 is 15 amino acids. Between the trimmed V and J ends, which lost 4 bases and 0 bases, there was a span of 9 bases. Germline CDR1 and CDR2: MNHEY and SVGAGI. Methods used by the authors: Counts of nucleated cells, estimated from reference gene primer amplification, were obtained. The table came from immunoSEQ multiplex PCR; TCRdb's copy has only in-frame clones and leaves some out. Clone size and the V and J calls come from that table; the DNA yielded D and trimming. The table has some 250,000 clones, 65% to 85% seen once. This clone was observed a few times. The chain has TRBV6-5 and TRBJ1-4, with D unresolved. Input material: peripheral blood. The receptor's source is a woman older than 75 with acute or convalescent COVID-19. In DNA, the CDR3 is TGTGCCAGCAGTTCCTGGACTGCAACTAATGAAAAACTGTTTTTT. Residues: CASSSWTATNEKLFF.